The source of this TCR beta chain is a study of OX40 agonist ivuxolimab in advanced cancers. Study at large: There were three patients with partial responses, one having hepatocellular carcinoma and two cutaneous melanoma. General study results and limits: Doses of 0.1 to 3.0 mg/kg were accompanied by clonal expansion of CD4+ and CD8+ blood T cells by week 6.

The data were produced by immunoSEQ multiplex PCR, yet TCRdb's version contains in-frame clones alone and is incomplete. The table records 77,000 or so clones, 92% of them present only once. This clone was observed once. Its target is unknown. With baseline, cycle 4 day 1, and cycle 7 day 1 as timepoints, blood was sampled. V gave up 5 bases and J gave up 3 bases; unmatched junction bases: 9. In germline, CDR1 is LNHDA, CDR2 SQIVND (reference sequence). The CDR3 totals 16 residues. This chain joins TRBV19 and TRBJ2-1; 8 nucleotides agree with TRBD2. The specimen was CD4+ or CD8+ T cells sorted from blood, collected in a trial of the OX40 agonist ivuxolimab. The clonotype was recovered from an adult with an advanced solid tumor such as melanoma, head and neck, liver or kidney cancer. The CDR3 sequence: CASSLTGGGLYNEQFF. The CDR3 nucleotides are TGTGCCAGTAGTCTCACCGGCGGGGGGCTCTACAATGAGCAGTTCTTC.